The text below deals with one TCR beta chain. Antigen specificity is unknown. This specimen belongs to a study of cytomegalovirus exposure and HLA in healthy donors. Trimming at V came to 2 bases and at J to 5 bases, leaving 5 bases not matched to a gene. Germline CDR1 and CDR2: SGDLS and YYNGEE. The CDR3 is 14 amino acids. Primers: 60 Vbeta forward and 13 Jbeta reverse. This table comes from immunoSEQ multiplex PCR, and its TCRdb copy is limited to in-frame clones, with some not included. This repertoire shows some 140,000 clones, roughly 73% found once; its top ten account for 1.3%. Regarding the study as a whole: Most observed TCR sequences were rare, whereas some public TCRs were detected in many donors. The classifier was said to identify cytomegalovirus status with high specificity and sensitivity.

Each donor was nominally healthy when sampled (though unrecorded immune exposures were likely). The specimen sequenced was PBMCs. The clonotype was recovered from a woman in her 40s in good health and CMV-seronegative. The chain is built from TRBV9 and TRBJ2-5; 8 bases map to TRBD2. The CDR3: CASSVLSSGETQYF. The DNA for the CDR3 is TGTGCCAGCAGCGTCCTATCTAGCGGGGAGACCCAGTACTTC.